A selection of T cell receptor beta chains follows, all from one sample in a study of T cell repertoires in cytomegalovirus infection. MiXCR, applied by TCRdb to the reads, yields one record per CDR3 protein. The data contain hundreds of thousands of distinct CDR3 sequences, approximately 25% of them singletons. The sequencing input was CD8+ T cells from PBMCs. The receptors derive from a human donor in good health (CMV status not recorded). Some clones in this sample may be carry-over from other donors' samples. CDR3s include the opening cysteine and the closing phenylalanine or tryptophan. D genes are given only for firm matches. Clone size appears in some rows only: once, few, many, or a class for an expanded clone.

D,V,size,J,DNA,CDR3
TRBD2,TRBV20-1,NA,TRBJ2-1,TGCAGTGCGAACGGACTAGCGGGGGCCCCCAAAGGTGAGCAGTTCTTC,CSANGLAGAPKGEQFF
TRBD2,TRBV28,many,TRBJ2-1,TGTGCCAGCAGTTTGGTACTAGCGGGGAAGTACAATGAGCAGTTCTTC,CASSLVLAGKYNEQFF
NA,TRBV7-3,few,TRBJ2-5,TGTGCCAGCAGCTTAACCCCGGATCAAGAGACCCAGTACTTC,CASSLTPDQETQYF
TRBD1,TRBV7-6,few,TRBJ2-5,TGTGCCAGCAGCTTAGTGGAACAGGGGCCATTCGAGACCCAGTACTTC,CASSLVEQGPFETQYF
TRBD2,TRBV7-9,many,TRBJ2-3,TGTGCCAGCAGCCCGCCGGGGCGGGGGGGCCCGTCAGATACGCAGTATTTT,CASSPPGRGGPSDTQYF
NA,TRBV29-1,NA,TRBJ2-1,TGCAGCGTTGCCCTAGCTGACAATGAGCAGTTCTTC,CSVALADNEQFF
NA,TRBV18,few,TRBJ1-1,TGTGCCAGCCTAGCTCTGACAGGACGGCCCATCACTGAAGCTTTCTTT,CASLALTGRPITEAFF
NA,TRBV7-2,many,TRBJ1-5,TGTGCCAGCAGCTCAATGCCTAGCCGGCCCCAGCATTTT,CASSSMPSRPQHF
NA,TRBV11-2,NA,TRBJ2-3,TGTGCCAGCAGCAGGACTATTTTTAGAGATACGCAGTATTTT,CASSRTIFRDTQYF
NA,TRBV28,few,TRBJ2-1,TGTGCCAGCAGTCGCCCGGGGGACCCTTCGTACAATGAGCAGTTCTTC,CASSRPGDPSYNEQFF
TRBD1,TRBV7-9,many,TRBJ2-7,TGTGCCAGCAGCTTACCAGACAGGGGGTACGAGCAGTACTTC,CASSLPDRGYEQYF
TRBD1,TRBV20-1,few,TRBJ2-1,TGCAGTGCTAGGGACAGGGGAATGTATGAGCAGTTCTTC,CSARDRGMYEQFF